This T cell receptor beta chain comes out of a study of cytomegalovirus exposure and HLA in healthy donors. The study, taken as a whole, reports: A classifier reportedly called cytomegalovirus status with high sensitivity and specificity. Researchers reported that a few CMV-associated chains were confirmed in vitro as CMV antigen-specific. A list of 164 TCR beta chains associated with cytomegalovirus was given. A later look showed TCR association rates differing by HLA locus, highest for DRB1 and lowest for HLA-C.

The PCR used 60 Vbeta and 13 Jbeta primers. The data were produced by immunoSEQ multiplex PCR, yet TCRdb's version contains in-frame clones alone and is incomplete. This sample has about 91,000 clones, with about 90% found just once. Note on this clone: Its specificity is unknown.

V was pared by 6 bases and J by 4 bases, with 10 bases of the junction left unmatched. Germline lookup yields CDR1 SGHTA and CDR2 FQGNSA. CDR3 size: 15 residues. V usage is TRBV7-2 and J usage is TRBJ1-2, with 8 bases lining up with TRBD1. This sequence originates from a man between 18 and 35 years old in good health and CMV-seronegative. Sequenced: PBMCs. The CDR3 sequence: CASSSGTGSFYGYTF. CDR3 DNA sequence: TGTGCCAGCAGTTCCGGGACAGGCAGCTTCTATGGCTACACCTTC.